The text below deals with one T cell receptor (beta chain). This sample was taken from a study of shared clonotypes between healthy human individuals. Trimming stripped 3 bases from V and 7 bases from J, with 10 bases between. CDR3 size: 13 residues. Looked up from germline, CDR1 is SGHAT and CDR2 is FQNNGV. Healthy and HIV-negative, the adult donors had no recent acute infections or vaccinations. Among the donors, all were Caucasian adults who lived in Nashville, Tennessee. Both subsets, CD45RA+ naive and CD45RA-negative memory, were split from the CD4+ cells. The repertoire was sequenced with immunoSEQ multiplex PCR; TCRdb's copy has only in-frame clones and lacks some. The profile shows 2,500,000 or so clones, less than 95% of them singletons.

V and J are TRBV11-2 and TRBJ1-5; no reliable D call. The sequence derives from a man in his late teens or twenties in good health. Some clones in this sample may be carry-over from other donors' samples. Sequenced material: naive CD4+ T cells from PBMCs. Subset meaning: CD45RA+ positively selected. The CDR3 here is CASSFTGNQPQHF. The CDR3 DNA is TGTGCCAGCAGCTTTACGGGGAACCAGCCCCAGCATTTT.